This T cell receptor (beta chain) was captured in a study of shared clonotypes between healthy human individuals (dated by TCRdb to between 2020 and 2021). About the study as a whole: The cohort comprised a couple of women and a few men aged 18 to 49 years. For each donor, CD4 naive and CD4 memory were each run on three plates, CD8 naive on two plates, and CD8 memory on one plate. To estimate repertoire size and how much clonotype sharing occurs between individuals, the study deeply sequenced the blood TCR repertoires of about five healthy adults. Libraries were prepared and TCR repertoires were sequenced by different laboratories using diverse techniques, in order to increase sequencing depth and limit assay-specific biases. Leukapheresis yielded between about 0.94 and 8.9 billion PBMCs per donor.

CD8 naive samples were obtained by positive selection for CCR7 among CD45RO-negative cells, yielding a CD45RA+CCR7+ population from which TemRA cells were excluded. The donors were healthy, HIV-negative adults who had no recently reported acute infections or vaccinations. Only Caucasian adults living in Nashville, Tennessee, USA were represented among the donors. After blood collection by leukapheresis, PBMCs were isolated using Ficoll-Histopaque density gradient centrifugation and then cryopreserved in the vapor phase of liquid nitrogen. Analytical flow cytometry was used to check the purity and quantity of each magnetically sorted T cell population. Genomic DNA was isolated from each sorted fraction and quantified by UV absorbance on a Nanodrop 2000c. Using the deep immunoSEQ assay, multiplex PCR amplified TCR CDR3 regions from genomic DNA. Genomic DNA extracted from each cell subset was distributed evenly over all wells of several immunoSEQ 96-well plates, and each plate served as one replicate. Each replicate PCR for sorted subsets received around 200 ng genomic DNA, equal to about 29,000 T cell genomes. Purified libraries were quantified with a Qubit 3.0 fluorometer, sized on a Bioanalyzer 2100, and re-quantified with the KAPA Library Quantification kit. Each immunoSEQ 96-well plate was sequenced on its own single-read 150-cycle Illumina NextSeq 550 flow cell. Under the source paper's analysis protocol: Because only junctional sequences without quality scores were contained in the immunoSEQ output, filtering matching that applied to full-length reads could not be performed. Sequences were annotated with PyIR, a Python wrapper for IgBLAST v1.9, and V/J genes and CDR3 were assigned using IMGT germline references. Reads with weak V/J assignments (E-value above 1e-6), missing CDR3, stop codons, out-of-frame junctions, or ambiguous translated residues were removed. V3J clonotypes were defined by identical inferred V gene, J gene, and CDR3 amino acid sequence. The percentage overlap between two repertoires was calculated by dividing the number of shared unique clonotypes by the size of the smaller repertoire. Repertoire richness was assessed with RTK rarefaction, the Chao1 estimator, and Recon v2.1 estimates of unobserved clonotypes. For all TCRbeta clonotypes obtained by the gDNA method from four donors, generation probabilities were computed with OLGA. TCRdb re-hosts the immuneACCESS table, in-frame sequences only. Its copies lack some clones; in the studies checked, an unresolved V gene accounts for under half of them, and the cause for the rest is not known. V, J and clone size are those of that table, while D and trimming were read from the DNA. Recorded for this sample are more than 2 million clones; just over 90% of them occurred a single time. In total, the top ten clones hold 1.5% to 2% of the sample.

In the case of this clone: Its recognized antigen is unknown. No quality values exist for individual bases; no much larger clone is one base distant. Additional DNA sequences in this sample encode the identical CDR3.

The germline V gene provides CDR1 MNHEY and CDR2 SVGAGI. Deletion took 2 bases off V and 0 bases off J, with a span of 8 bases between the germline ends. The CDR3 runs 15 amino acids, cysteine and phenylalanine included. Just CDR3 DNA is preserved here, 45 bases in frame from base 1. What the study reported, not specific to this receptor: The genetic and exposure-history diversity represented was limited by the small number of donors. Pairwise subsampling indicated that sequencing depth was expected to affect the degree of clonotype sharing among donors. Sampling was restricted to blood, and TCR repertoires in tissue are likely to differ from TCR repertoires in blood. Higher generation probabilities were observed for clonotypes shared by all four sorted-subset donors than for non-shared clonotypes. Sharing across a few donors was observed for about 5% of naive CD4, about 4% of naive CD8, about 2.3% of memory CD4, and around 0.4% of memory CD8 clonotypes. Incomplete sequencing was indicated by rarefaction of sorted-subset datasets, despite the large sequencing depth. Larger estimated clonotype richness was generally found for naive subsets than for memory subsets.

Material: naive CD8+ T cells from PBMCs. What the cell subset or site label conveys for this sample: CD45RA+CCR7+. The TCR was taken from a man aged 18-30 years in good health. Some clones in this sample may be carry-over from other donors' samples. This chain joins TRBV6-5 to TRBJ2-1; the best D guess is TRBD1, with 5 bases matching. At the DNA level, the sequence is TGTGCCAGCAGTTACAGGGGAAGCTCCTACAATGAGCAGTTCTTC. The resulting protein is CASSYRGSSYNEQFF.